The 15 T cell receptor beta chains given below trace back to one sample, sequenced in a study of cytomegalovirus exposure and HLA in healthy donors. The PCR contained 60 Vbeta and 13 Jbeta primers. The repertoire was sequenced with immunoSEQ multiplex PCR; TCRdb's copy has only in-frame clones and lacks some. The table shows more than 70,000 clones, with about 67% occurring only once. Input material: PBMCs. All receptors derive from a man aged 35-49 years in good health and CMV-seropositive.

The genes are TRBV29-1 and TRBJ2-5; a possible D gene is TRBD2 (5 bases). Germline V gene data show CDR1 as SQVTM and CDR2 as ANQGSEA. With 7 bases removed from V and 2 bases from J, the gap between germline ends came to 14 bases. This CDR3 comprises 13 residues. The CDR3 nucleotides read TGCAGCGCATTGACGGGGAAACAAGAGACCCAGTACTTC. Protein sequence: CSALTGKQETQYF. Based on the CDR3 plus reference TRBV29-1 and TRBJ2-5, the full variable domain is SAVISQKPSRDICQRGTSLTIQCQVDSQVTMMFWYRQQPGQSLTLIATANQGSEATYESGFVIDKFPISRPNLTFSTLTVSNMSPEDSSIYLCSALTGKQETQYFGPGTRLLVL.

This rearrangement joins TRBV6-6 to TRBJ2-5, with 7 bases that match TRBD2. Per the germline V gene, CDR1 is MNHNY and CDR2 is SVGAGI (reference sequence). The CDR3 is 14 residues long. The V gene end was trimmed by 5 bases and the J gene end by 1 base; junction bases not matched to a gene: 4. This CDR3 is CASSPRETQETQYF. The DNA for the CDR3 is TGTGCCAGCAGTCCGCGGGAGACCCAAGAGACCCAGTACTTC.

Only a few counts were recorded for this clone. V usage is TRBV5-6 and J usage is TRBJ2-3; 7 nucleotides match TRBD1. The CDR3 runs to 14 residues. Trimming cost V 3 bases and J 1 base; bases outside gene matches: 2. The V gene's germline CDR1 is SGHDT and CDR2 YYEEEE. This chain's CDR3 is CASSSTGGTDTQYF. The CDR3 coding sequence is TGTGCCAGCAGCTCTACAGGGGGCACAGATACGCAGTATTTT.

As concerns this clone: Within the sample, other DNA sequences also encode this same CDR3. The rearrangement joins TRBV5-1 to TRBJ2-3; 11 bases match TRBD2. The CDR3 contains 15 residues. V was clipped by 3 bases and J by 3 bases; unmatched bases: 3. Germline V lookup: CDR1 SGHRS, CDR2 YFSETQ. The CDR3 region has the DNA TGCGCCAGCAGCTCCCTAGCGGGAGGAACAGATACGCAGTATTTT. It is translated as CASSSLAGGTDTQYF.

In its sample, this clone was seen a few times. This chain links TRBV30 with TRBJ2-1; the D is unclear. V was clipped by 0 bases and J by 10 bases, with 7 bases between them. CDR1 and CDR2 from the germline V gene are GTSNPN and SVGIG (reference sequence). The CDR3 length is 11 residues. The CDR3 nucleotides are TGTGCCTGGAGTGTAGCGCGAGAGCAGTTCTTC. This translates into CAWSVAREQFF.

This clone was seen a handful of times. The chain employs TRBV4-3 and TRBJ1-6; maybe TRBD1 (6 bases). This CDR3 region has 18 residues. CDR1 is LGHNA, CDR2 YSLEER, per germline. V was trimmed by 0 bases and J by 0 bases, leaving 12 bases between them. The CDR3 bases are TGCGCCAGCAGCCAAGATAGTAGGGGGAGCTCCTATAATTCACCCCTCCACTTT. Its translation is CASSQDSRGSSYNSPLHF.

The chain joins TRBV7-9 to TRBJ1-6; TRBD1 matches at 11 bases. V lost 5 bases, J lost 7 bases, and 7 bases stayed unmatched. Germline assignment: CDR1 SEHNR and CDR2 FQNEAQ (reference sequence). The CDR3 spans 16 residues. CDR3 sequence (DNA): TGTGCCAGCAGCCCCGGACAGGGGGCGAGGAATTCACCCCTCCACTTT. It yields the protein CASSPGQGARNSPLHF.

This clone was seen a single time. J is TRBJ2-1 and V is TRBV30; TRBD1 is a possible D gene (6 bases). The V gene lost 0 bases and the J gene lost 0 bases, with 9 bases spanning the gap. The CDR3 runs to 15 residues. The germline V gene has CDR1 GTSNPN and CDR2 SVGIG (reference sequence). The CDR3 spells CAWSVQGYSYNEQFF. DNA of the CDR3: TGTGCCTGGAGTGTACAGGGATACTCCTACAATGAGCAGTTCTTC.

This chain joins TRBV27 and TRBJ2-4, with TRBD1 matching over 8 bases. V lost 6 bases and J lost 9; bases outside the gene matches: 10. This CDR3 contains 14 residues. Germline V gene lookup returns CDR1 MNHEY and CDR2 SMNVEV (reference sequence). CDR3: CASSRQGLGGIQYF. CDR3 DNA: TGTGCCAGCAGCCGACAGGGGTTGGGAGGCATTCAGTACTTC.

The CDR3 spells CSAFGQLLGYGYTF. In DNA form, the CDR3 reads TGCAGCGCCTTTGGACAGCTACTCGGCTATGGCTACACCTTC. The chain carries TRBV29-1 and TRBJ1-2, with a possible D match to TRBD1 (6 bases). From germline, CDR1 is SQVTM and CDR2 ANQGSEA. This CDR3 comprises 14 residues. With 7 bases removed from V and 4 bases from J, the gap between germline ends came to 19 bases.

This clone appeared a single time. The J gene is TRBJ2-3, the V gene TRBV30, with D possibly matching TRBD1 (5 bases). Germline CDR1 is GTSNPN and CDR2 is SVGIG (reference sequence). The CDR3 sequence is 12 residues long. CDR3 sequence: CARRGDVDTQYF. The CDR3 region has the DNA TGTGCTAGAAGGGGCGATGTTGATACGCAGTATTTT.

J is TRBJ1-2 and V is TRBV19; TRBD1 is a possible D gene (6 bases). CDR1 and CDR2 (germline): LNHDA, SQIVND (reference sequence). The CDR3 consists of 15 residues. The V end lost 7 bases, the J end lost 2 bases, and 17 bases lay between the germline ends. The CDR3 is CASTPSFQGNYGYTF. The DNA for the CDR3 is TGTGCCAGTACCCCCTCCTTCCAGGGGAACTATGGCTACACCTTC.

The V call is TRBV2, the J call TRBJ1-4; no definite D call. Trimming shortened V by 4 bases and J by 0 bases, and 9 bases separated the two germline ends. This CDR3 comprises 15 residues. Germline values: CDR1 SNHLY, CDR2 FYNNEI. CDR3 sequence: CASSAQVATNEKLFF. CDR3 bases: TGTGCCAGCAGTGCCCAAGTAGCAACTAATGAAAAACTGTTTTTT.

The V gene is TRBV9, the J gene TRBJ2-5, with D unresolved. The CDR3 has 13 amino acids. V was clipped by 0 bases and J by 5 bases, with 8 bases between them. Per germline, CDR1 SGDLS and CDR2 YYNGEE. CDR3: CASSVAEWETQYF. CDR3 nucleotide sequence: TGTGCCAGCAGCGTAGCGGAGTGGGAGACCCAGTACTTC.

The chain uses TRBV6-5 and TRBJ2-2; perhaps TRBD2 as D (6 bases). Germline CDR1 MNHEY, CDR2 SVGAGI. CDR3 size: 15 residues. Trimming took 5 bases from V and 2 from J, leaving 12 bases between them. This chain's CDR3 is CASSGGTLNTGELFF. Here the CDR3 DNA reads TGTGCCAGCAGTGGAGGGACTCTCAACACCGGGGAGCTGTTTTTT.